Listed below are T cell receptor beta chains from one sample, sequenced in a study of T cell responses to AZD1222 COVID-19 vaccine. Using immunoSEQ multiplex PCR, the repertoire was profiled, and TCRdb retains in-frame clones only, with some absent. The sample includes tens of thousands of clones, around nine tenths of them seen just once. Sequences were derived from peripheral blood, sampled on day 0 of AZD1222 vaccination. The receptors here all came from an adult in good health. Both conserved end residues are part of each CDR3. D genes are given only for firm matches. Expanded clones are given a class, and other clones once, few, many or no size at all.

clone_size	d_call	v_call	cdr3_length	j_call	cdr3_aa	cdr3_nt
-	-	TRBV19	14	TRBJ2-1	CASSIRGSGDEQFF	TGTGCCAGTAGTATAAGGGGGAGTGGAGATGAGCAGTTCTTC
-	TRBD2	TRBV18	17	TRBJ2-3	CASSPRLAGAQGDTQYF	TGTGCCAGCTCTCCAAGACTAGCGGGAGCCCAAGGAGATACGCAGTATTTT
-	TRBD2	TRBV5-1	16	TRBJ2-2	CASSSRGGSTTGELFF	TGCGCCAGCAGCTCACGGGGCGGGAGTACAACCGGGGAGCTGTTTTTT
-	-	TRBV7-9	14	TRBJ2-7	CASSLGGGYSEQYF	TGTGCCAGCAGCTTAGGCGGCGGGTATTCCGAGCAGTACTTC
-	-	TRBV12-3/TRBV12-4	12	TRBJ2-7	CASSFRGYEQYF	TGTGCCAGCAGTTTTCGCGGGTACGAGCAGTACTTC
-	-	TRBV19	18	TRBJ1-1	CASSGTKGRAWMNTEAFF	TGTGCCAGTAGCGGGACAAAAGGCAGGGCGTGGATGAACACTGAAGCTTTCTTT
-	-	TRBV7-2	13	TRBJ2-6	CASRKSGANVLTF	TGTGCCAGCAGGAAGTCTGGGGCCAACGTCCTGACTTTC
-	TRBD2	TRBV18	18	TRBJ2-1	CASSPLQTGTSYFGEQFF	TGTGCCAGCTCACCTTTACAGACGGGGACTAGCTATTTCGGTGAGCAGTTCTTC
-	-	TRBV11-3	17	TRBJ1-1	CASSIQDRRSMNTEAFF	TGTGCCAGCAGCATCCAAGACAGACGGAGCATGAACACTGAAGCTTTCTTT
-	-	TRBV7-2	15	TRBJ2-1	CASSLAVTASNEQFF	TGTGCCAGCAGCTTAGCCGTAACCGCCAGCAATGAGCAGTTCTTC
-	-	TRBV7-2	11	TRBJ2-7	CASRNSYEQYF	TGTGCCAGCAGGAACTCCTACGAGCAGTACTTC
-	TRBD1	TRBV19	14	TRBJ1-6	CASTKEDRDSPLHF	TGTGCCAGTACTAAGGAGGACAGGGATTCACCCCTCCACTTT
-	-	TRBV24-1	12	TRBJ1-2	CATSDLLDGYTF	TGTGCCACCAGTGATCTCCTCGATGGCTACACCTTC
-	-	TRBV10-3	14	TRBJ1-1	CAISDGTENTEAFF	TGTGCCATCAGTGACGGGACGGAGAACACTGAAGCTTTCTTT
-	-	TRBV7-2	14	TRBJ2-2	CASSLGGPRRELFF	TGTGCCAGCAGCTTAGGGGGGCCGCGACGGGAGCTGTTTTTT
-	TRBD2	TRBV24-1	17	TRBJ2-7	CATRETGTSGSNNEQYF	TGTGCCACCAGGGAAACCGGGACTAGCGGGAGCAACAACGAGCAGTACTTC
-	-	TRBV5-4	14	TRBJ1-4	CASKDAGLNEKLFF	TGTGCCAGCAAGGATGCAGGGTTAAATGAAAAACTGTTTTTT
-	-	TRBV20-1	11	TRBJ2-7	CSARRDYEQYF	TGCAGTGCTAGGCGGGACTACGAGCAGTACTTC
-	-	TRBV6-2/TRBV6-3	15	TRBJ1-5	CASSLQGRGNQPQHF	TGTGCCAGCAGTTTACAGGGTCGGGGCAATCAGCCCCAGCATTTT
-	-	TRBV6-5	16	TRBJ1-5	CASSYSPGESNQPQHF	TGTGCCAGCAGTTACTCCCCAGGGGAAAGCAATCAGCCCCAGCATTTT
-	-	TRBV3-1/TRBV3-2	14	TRBJ1-3	CASSPVLSGNTIYF	TGTGCCAGCAGCCCGGTCCTCTCTGGAAACACCATATATTTT
-	-	TRBV7-9	12	TRBJ1-4	CASSLAQEKLFF	TGTGCCAGCAGCTTAGCGCAGGAAAAACTGTTTTTT
-	-	TRBV15	17	TRBJ2-5	CATSRDLAGEYQETQYF	TGTGCCACCAGCAGAGATCTGGCAGGAGAGTACCAAGAGACCCAGTACTTC
once	-	TRBV28	13	TRBJ1-2	CASRGGTAGGYTF	TGTGCCAGTAGAGGGGGAACTGCCGGTGGCTACACCTTC
-	-	TRBV7-9	12	TRBJ2-1	CASSLGLDEQFF	TGTGCCAGCAGCTTAGGGTTGGATGAGCAGTTCTTC
-	-	TRBV6-5	13	TRBJ1-1	CASSYKGSTEAFF	TGTGCCAGCAGTTACAAAGGAAGCACTGAAGCTTTCTTT
-	-	TRBV29-1	8	TRBJ1-2	CSVDGDSF	TGCAGCGTTGACGGGGACTCCTTC
-	-	TRBV5-6	15	TRBJ2-1	CASSLGSGSYNEQFF	TGTGCCAGCAGCTTGGGGAGCGGGTCTTACAATGAGCAGTTCTTC
-	-	TRBV6-5	13	TRBJ1-2	CASSYDNTYGYTF	TGTGCCAGCAGTTACGACAATACCTATGGCTACACCTTC
-	-	TRBV6-5	16	TRBJ1-6	CASSYSGVAYNSPLHF	TGTGCCAGCAGTTACTCGGGTGTGGCCTATAATTCACCCCTCCACTTT
once	TRBD2	TRBV7-2	17	TRBJ2-7	CASSSPLRAGGRYEQYF	TGTGCCAGCAGCTCCCCGCTACGAGCGGGGGGGCGGTACGAGCAGTACTTC
-	-	TRBV4-2	11	TRBJ1-2	CASSQGYGYTF	TGTGCCAGCAGCCAAGGTTATGGCTACACCTTC
-	-	TRBV4-3	18	TRBJ1-4	CASSLLLLGGPTNEKLFF	TGCGCCAGCAGCCTCCTACTACTGGGGGGCCCAACTAATGAAAAACTGTTTTTT
-	TRBD1	TRBV5-4	13	TRBJ1-2	CASSLWTGDGYTF	TGTGCCAGCAGCTTGTGGACAGGGGATGGCTACACCTTC
-	-	TRBV6-5	14	TRBJ1-1	CASSYDSVNTEAFF	TGTGCCAGCAGTTATGATTCTGTGAACACTGAAGCTTTCTTT
-	-	TRBV5-4	12	TRBJ2-5	CASSLNQETQYF	TGTGCCAGCAGCTTGAATCAAGAGACCCAGTACTTC
-	-	TRBV6-4	13	TRBJ1-6	CASSEVENSPLHF	TGTGCCAGCAGTGAGGTGGAAAACTCACCCCTCCACTTT
-	-	TRBV3-1/TRBV3-2	13	TRBJ1-4	CASSDIISEKLFF	TGTGCCAGCAGCGACATAATCAGTGAAAAACTGTTTTTT
-	TRBD1	TRBV24-1	16	TRBJ1-5	CATSDAGTGEGQPQHF	TGTGCCACCAGTGATGCCGGGACAGGGGAGGGTCAGCCCCAGCATTTT
-	TRBD1	TRBV2	14	TRBJ1-2	CASSGQGANYGYTF	TGTGCCAGCAGCGGACAGGGGGCCAACTATGGCTACACCTTC
-	-	TRBV7-9	16	TRBJ2-2	CASSGEEVYNTGELFF	TGTGCCAGCAGCGGAGAGGAGGTCTACAACACCGGGGAGCTGTTTTTT
-	TRBD2	TRBV10-3	14	TRBJ2-5	CAISDSGREETQYF	TGTGCCATCAGTGATAGCGGGAGGGAAGAGACCCAGTACTTC
-	-	TRBV5-1	15	TRBJ2-6	CASSLDGAGANVLTF	TGCGCCAGCAGCTTGGATGGGGCTGGGGCCAACGTCCTGACTTTC
-	-	TRBV2	15	TRBJ2-5	CASSEALGGWETQYF	TGTGCCAGCAGTGAAGCGCTGGGGGGCTGGGAGACCCAGTACTTC
-	-	TRBV29-1	15	TRBJ1-2	CSVEGGGGRDYGYTF	TGCAGCGTTGAAGGAGGGGGGGGACGAGACTATGGCTACACCTTC
once	-	TRBV7-9	15	TRBJ1-4	CASSFQGTTNEKLFF	TGTGCCAGCAGCTTCCAGGGTACAACTAATGAAAAACTGTTTTTT
-	-	TRBV20-1	11	TRBJ2-5	CSASWRETQYF	TGCAGTGCTAGTTGGAGGGAGACCCAGTACTTC
once	-	TRBV11-3	13	TRBJ2-6	CASSLNGANVLTF	TGTGCCAGCAGCTTAAATGGGGCCAACGTCCTGACTTTC
-	-	TRBV21-1	13	TRBJ1-6	CASSTSPGGALHF	TGTGCCAGCAGCACCTCACCAGGAGGAGCCCTCCACTTT
-	TRBD1	TRBV18	16	TRBJ1-2	CASSPGQAHNQRGYTF	TGTGCCAGCTCACCTGGACAGGCTCATAACCAGCGTGGCTACACCTTC
-	-	TRBV7-2	13	TRBJ1-2	CASSPGGGGGYTF	TGTGCCAGCAGCCCCGGGGGTGGTGGGGGCTACACCTTC
-	-	TRBV3-1/TRBV3-2	15	TRBJ2-5	CASSQDVANQETQYF	TGTGCCAGCAGCCAAGATGTTGCGAACCAAGAGACCCAGTACTTC
-	TRBD2	TRBV12-5	15	TRBJ2-2	CASGLSLAGVGELFF	TGTGCTAGTGGTTTGTCACTAGCGGGAGTTGGGGAGCTGTTTTTT
few	-	TRBV5-6	15	TRBJ1-6	CASSLRGRGWPPLHF	TGTGCCAGCAGCTTGCGGGGAAGAGGATGGCCACCCCTCCACTTT
once	-	TRBV18	15	TRBJ2-3	CASSLQGGGTDTQYF	TGTGCCAGCTCTCTTCAGGGTGGAGGCACAGATACGCAGTATTTT